This TCR beta chain originates from a study of blood T cells in healthy people across ages. General study findings and limits: Lack of knowledge of donor CMV status possibly confounded expanded clonotype changes.

CDR3 length: 14 amino acids. Alongside a J-beta primer mix, a sample-barcoded 5' primer served in a second PCR lasting 7 to 11 cycles. Every cDNA was tagged by a template-switch adaptor with 12 random nucleotides. TCRdb re-derived calls from the 5' RACE reads in MiXCR, one entry per CDR3 protein. This table holds about 780,000 distinct CDR3 sequences, around 45% found once. Concerning this clonotype itself: The antigen remains unidentified.

The gene calls are TRBV21-1 and TRBJ1-5; the table calls TRBD1, which could not be checked here. TRBV21-1 is an annotated pseudogene. The clonotype originates from a man older than 75 in good health. The specimen sequenced was blood. CDR3 DNA: TGTGCCAGCAGCACCTGGACAGGGGCTCAGCCCCAGCATTTT. Translated, it gives CASSTWTGAQPQHF.